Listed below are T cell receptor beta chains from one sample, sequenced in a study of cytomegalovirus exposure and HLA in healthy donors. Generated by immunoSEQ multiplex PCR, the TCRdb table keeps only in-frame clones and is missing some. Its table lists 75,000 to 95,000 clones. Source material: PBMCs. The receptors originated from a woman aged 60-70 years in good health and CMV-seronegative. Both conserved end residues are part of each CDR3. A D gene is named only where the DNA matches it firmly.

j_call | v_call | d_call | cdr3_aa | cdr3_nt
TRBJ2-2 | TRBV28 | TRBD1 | CASTEGDRLSGELFF | TGTGCCAGCACCGAGGGGGACAGGCTTAGCGGGGAGCTGTTTTTT
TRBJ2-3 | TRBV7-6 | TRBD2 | CASSLAGTSGGTDTQYF | TGTGCCAGCAGCTTAGCAGGGACTAGCGGGGGTACAGATACGCAGTATTTT
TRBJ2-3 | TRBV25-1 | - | CASTPRDRHTDTQYF | TGTGCCAGCACCCCCCGCGACAGACACACAGATACGCAGTATTTT
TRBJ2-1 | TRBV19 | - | CASSIQVNGNEQFF | TGTGCCAGTAGTATACAGGTTAATGGAAATGAGCAGTTCTTC
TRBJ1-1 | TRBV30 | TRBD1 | CAWRVIDRGEAFF | TGTGCCTGGAGGGTAATCGACAGGGGGGAAGCTTTCTTT
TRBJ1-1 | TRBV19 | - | CASSISDTKAFF | TGTGCCAGTAGTATCTCGGACACGAAAGCTTTCTTT
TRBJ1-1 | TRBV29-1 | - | CSVAPSPGKNTEAFF | TGCAGCGTTGCCCCTTCACCAGGGAAGAACACTGAAGCTTTCTTT
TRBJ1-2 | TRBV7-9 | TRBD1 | CASSPKDRDNGYTF | TGTGCCAGCAGCCCAAAGGACAGGGACAATGGCTACACCTTC
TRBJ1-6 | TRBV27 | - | CASSAIPGLNSPLHF | TGTGCCAGCAGCGCCATCCCAGGGCTTAATTCACCCCTCCACTTT
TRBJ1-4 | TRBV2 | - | CASRRTGTLGGFGEKLFF | TGTGCCAGCAGACGAACCGGGACACTAGGGGGTTTTGGTGAAAAACTGTTTTTT